The 6 T cell receptor beta chains reported below all come from one sample, sequenced in a study of CD8 T cells in ankylosing spondylitis (dated by TCRdb to 2015 to 2018). Findings and caveats that apply to the study as a whole: A TCR beta motif made up of roughly eight highly homologous amino acid variants appeared to be characteristic of blood from ankylosing spondylitis patients.

Antigen specificity for these receptors is unknown. Library method: 5' RACE. Sequencing was performed on an Illumina HiSeq 2500. TCRdb itself trimmed the public reads at Q25 with fastp, ran MiXCR and retained productive beta chains. When rows share a CDR3 protein, they turn into one entry using the most common DNA and genes. The sample table holds over 600,000 distinct CDR3 sequences, of which 19% were seen once. The ten largest clones represent approximately 18% of the sample. Sequencing was carried out using blood, either unsorted or a sorted T cell fraction (not recorded which). Receptor source: a male donor with ankylosing spondylitis.

In this sample, this clonotype turned up many times. The chain carries TRBV7-2 and TRBJ2-1; D might be TRBD2 (5 bases). Trimming pared 5 bases from V and 6 bases from J, leaving 14 bases between. Per the germline V gene, CDR1 is SGHTA and CDR2 is FQGNSA. The CDR3 runs 14 residues. The CDR3 DNA is TGTGCCAGCAGCCCCTGGGAGACACCCAATGAGCAGTTCTTC. Encoded protein: CASSPWETPNEQFF.

V usage is TRBV15 and J usage is TRBJ1-1; D possibly corresponds to TRBD1 (5 bases). Germline assignment: CDR1 LNHNV and CDR2 YYDKDF (reference sequence). The V end lost 0 bases, the J end lost 3 bases, and 8 bases lay between the germline ends. The CDR3 length is 14 residues. CDR3 sequence (DNA): TGTGCCACCAGCAGAGACAGGGTGGACACTGAAGCTTTCTTT. This gives the protein CATSRDRVDTEAFF. Combining the CDR3 with reference TRBV15 and TRBJ1-1 gives the whole variable domain DAMVIQNPRYQVTQFGKPVTLSCSQTLNHNVMYWYQQKSSQAPKLLFHYYDKDFNNEADTPDNFQSRRPNTSFCFLDIRSPGLGDTAMYLCATSRDRVDTEAFFGQGTRLTVV.

The genes are TRBV6-1 and TRBJ2-7, with D perhaps TRBD1 or TRBD2 (7 bases each). The CDR3 runs to 13 residues. Germline V gene sequence: CDR1 MNHNS, CDR2 SASEGT. V lost 7 bases and J lost 7, with 17 bases in between. CDR3 amino acids: CASKPGGGREQYF. CDR3 nucleotides: TGTGCCAGCAAACCAGGGGGGGGAAGGGAGCAGTACTTC.

At least ten counts were recorded for this clonotype. The chain is built from TRBV28 and TRBJ1-4; TRBD1 matches at 8 bases. Trimming took 1 base from V and 7 from J; bases not matched to a gene: 5. This CDR3 region has 15 residues. CDR1 and CDR2 (germline): MDHEN, SYDVKM. CDR3 loop: CASSLYAGGGEKLFF. The CDR3 coding sequence is TGTGCCAGCAGTTTATACGCAGGGGGCGGTGAAAAACTGTTTTTT.

This CDR3 reads CASSLAIRGEKLFF. CDR3 DNA sequence: TGTGCCAGCAGCTTAGCTATACGGGGGGAAAAACTGTTTTTT. The chain joins TRBV11-2 to TRBJ1-4; D is perhaps TRBD1 (5 bases). The ends were cut back, 1 base at V and 8 bases at J, with 11 bases in the middle. The length of the CDR3 is 14 residues. Germline lookup yields CDR1 SGHAT and CDR2 FQNNGV.

The chain joins TRBV7-9 to TRBJ1-1, with D possibly being TRBD1 (5 bases). CDR1 is SEHNR, CDR2 FQNEAQ, per germline (reference sequence). V was clipped by 6 bases and J by 8 bases, with 13 bases between them. The CDR3 consists of 12 residues. The CDR3: CASSFSGSEAFF. CDR3 DNA sequence: TGTGCCAGCAGTTTCTCAGGGTCGGAAGCTTTCTTT.